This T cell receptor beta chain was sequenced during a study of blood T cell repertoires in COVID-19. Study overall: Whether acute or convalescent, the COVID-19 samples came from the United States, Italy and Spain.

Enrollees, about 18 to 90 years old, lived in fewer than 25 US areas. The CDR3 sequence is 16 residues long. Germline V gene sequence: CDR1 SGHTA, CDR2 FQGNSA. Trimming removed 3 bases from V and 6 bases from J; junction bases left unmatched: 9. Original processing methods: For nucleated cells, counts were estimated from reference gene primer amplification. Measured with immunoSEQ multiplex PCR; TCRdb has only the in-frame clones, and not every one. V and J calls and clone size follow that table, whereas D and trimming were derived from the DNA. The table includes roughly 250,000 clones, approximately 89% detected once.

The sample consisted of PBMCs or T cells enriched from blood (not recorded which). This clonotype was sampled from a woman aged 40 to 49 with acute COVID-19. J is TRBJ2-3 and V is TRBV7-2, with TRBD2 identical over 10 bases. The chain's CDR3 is CASSFLAGGLKDTQYF. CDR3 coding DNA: TGTGCCAGCAGCTTCTTAGCGGGAGGTCTTAAGGATACGCAGTATTTT.